This TCR beta chain was obtained from a study of shared clonotypes between healthy human individuals (dated by TCRdb to the early 2020s). For the wider study: The cohort comprised a couple of women and a few men aged 18 to 49 years. For each donor, three plates each were used for CD4 naive and CD4 memory, two plates were used for CD8 naive, and one plate was used for CD8 memory. Blood TCR repertoires of about 5 healthy adults were deeply sequenced to estimate repertoire size and the extent of clonotype sharing between individuals. To increase sequencing depth and limit assay-specific biases, different laboratories used diverse techniques to prepare libraries and sequence TCR repertoires. Each donor's leukapheresis produced roughly between roughly 0.94 and 9.5 billion PBMCs.

On the study overall, not on this receptor specifically: Naive subsets generally had larger estimated clonotype richness than memory subsets. Pairwise subsampling indicated that sequencing depth was expected to affect the degree of clonotype sharing among donors. Higher generation probabilities were observed for clonotypes shared by all four sorted-subset donors than for non-shared clonotypes. Sampling was limited to blood, and TCR repertoires in tissue likely differ from TCR repertoires in blood. The small number of donors limited the genetic and exposure-history diversity represented. Rarefaction of sorted-subset datasets indicated incomplete sequencing despite the large sequencing depth. Across several donors, approximately 5% of naive CD4, roughly 3.4% of naive CD8, 2% to 2.5% of memory CD4, and 0.4% to 0.45% of memory CD8 clonotypes were shared.

Using the deep immunoSEQ assay, TCR CDR3 regions were amplified from genomic DNA by multiplex PCR. Extracted genomic DNA from each cell subset was distributed evenly across all wells of several immunoSEQ 96-well plates, and each plate was treated as a replicate. For sorted subsets, each replicate PCR was loaded with approximately 200 ng genomic DNA, equivalent to 25,000 to 30,000 T cell genomes. The purified libraries were quantified using a Qubit 3.0 fluorometer, sized with a Bioanalyzer 2100, and then quantified again using the KAPA Library Quantification kit. Every immunoSEQ 96-well plate was sequenced on a dedicated single-read 150-cycle Illumina NextSeq 550 flow cell. The paper's data handling went like this. Because the immunoSEQ output held only junctional sequences and lacked quality scores, the filtering could not match the filtering applied to full-length reads. Sequences were annotated with PyIR, a Python wrapper for IgBLAST v1.9, and V/J genes and CDR3 were assigned using IMGT germline references. Reads were filtered out if the reads had weak V/J assignments (E-value above 1e-6), no CDR3, stop codons, out-of-frame junctions, or ambiguous translated residues. V3J clonotypes were defined as sequences sharing an identical inferred V gene, J gene, and CDR3 amino acid sequence. To compute the percentage overlap between repertoires, the number of shared unique clonotypes was divided by the size of the smaller repertoire. RTK rarefaction, the Chao1 estimator, and Recon v2.1 estimates of unobserved clonotypes were used to assess repertoire richness. Generation probabilities for all TCRbeta clonotypes obtained by the gDNA method from a handful of donors were computed using OLGA. The source is immuneACCESS, and TCRdb retained only in-frame sequences with V and J called. Part of the clones is not carried over; for the studies checked, unresolved V genes explain less than half of this, and the remainder is unexplained. That table gives V, J and clone size, and the DNA gave D and trimming. The sample includes approximately 640,000 clones, with about 90% observed a single time. Roughly 36% of the sample rests with the top ten.

This clone was counted once. Its antigen is not yet known. No base-level quality is on record; no much larger clone is a single base apart. The donors were healthy, HIV-negative adults who had no recently reported acute infections or vaccinations. Every donor was a Caucasian adult residing in Nashville, Tennessee, USA. The CD8 memory samples were a combination of magnetically selected CD45RO+ cells and CCR7-negative CD45RA+ effector memory (TemRA) cells. Blood was collected by leukapheresis, and PBMCs were isolated by Ficoll-Histopaque density gradient centrifugation and then cryopreserved in liquid nitrogen vapor phase. Analytical flow cytometry was used to check the purity and quantity of each magnetically sorted T cell population. From each sorted fraction, genomic DNA was isolated and quantified by UV absorbance on a Nanodrop 2000c. The cysteine opens and the phenylalanine closes a CDR3 of 16 amino acids. The DNA shown is the 48-base CDR3, in frame from base 1.

The sequence came from a man aged 18-30 years in good health. Some clones in this sample may be carry-over from other donors' samples. Recombination linked TRBV1 to TRBJ1-2; TRBD1, the table's D call, was not compared with the DNA. TRBV1 is a pseudogene. Sequenced material: memory CD8+ T cells from PBMCs. Interpreted using the paper, the cell subset or site label stands for: CD45RO+ cells pooled with CCR7-negative TemRA cells. The CDR3: CTSSHPRDIVVYGYTF. Here is the DNA: TGCACCAGCAGCCATCCTAGGGACATAGTAGTCTATGGCTACACCTTC.